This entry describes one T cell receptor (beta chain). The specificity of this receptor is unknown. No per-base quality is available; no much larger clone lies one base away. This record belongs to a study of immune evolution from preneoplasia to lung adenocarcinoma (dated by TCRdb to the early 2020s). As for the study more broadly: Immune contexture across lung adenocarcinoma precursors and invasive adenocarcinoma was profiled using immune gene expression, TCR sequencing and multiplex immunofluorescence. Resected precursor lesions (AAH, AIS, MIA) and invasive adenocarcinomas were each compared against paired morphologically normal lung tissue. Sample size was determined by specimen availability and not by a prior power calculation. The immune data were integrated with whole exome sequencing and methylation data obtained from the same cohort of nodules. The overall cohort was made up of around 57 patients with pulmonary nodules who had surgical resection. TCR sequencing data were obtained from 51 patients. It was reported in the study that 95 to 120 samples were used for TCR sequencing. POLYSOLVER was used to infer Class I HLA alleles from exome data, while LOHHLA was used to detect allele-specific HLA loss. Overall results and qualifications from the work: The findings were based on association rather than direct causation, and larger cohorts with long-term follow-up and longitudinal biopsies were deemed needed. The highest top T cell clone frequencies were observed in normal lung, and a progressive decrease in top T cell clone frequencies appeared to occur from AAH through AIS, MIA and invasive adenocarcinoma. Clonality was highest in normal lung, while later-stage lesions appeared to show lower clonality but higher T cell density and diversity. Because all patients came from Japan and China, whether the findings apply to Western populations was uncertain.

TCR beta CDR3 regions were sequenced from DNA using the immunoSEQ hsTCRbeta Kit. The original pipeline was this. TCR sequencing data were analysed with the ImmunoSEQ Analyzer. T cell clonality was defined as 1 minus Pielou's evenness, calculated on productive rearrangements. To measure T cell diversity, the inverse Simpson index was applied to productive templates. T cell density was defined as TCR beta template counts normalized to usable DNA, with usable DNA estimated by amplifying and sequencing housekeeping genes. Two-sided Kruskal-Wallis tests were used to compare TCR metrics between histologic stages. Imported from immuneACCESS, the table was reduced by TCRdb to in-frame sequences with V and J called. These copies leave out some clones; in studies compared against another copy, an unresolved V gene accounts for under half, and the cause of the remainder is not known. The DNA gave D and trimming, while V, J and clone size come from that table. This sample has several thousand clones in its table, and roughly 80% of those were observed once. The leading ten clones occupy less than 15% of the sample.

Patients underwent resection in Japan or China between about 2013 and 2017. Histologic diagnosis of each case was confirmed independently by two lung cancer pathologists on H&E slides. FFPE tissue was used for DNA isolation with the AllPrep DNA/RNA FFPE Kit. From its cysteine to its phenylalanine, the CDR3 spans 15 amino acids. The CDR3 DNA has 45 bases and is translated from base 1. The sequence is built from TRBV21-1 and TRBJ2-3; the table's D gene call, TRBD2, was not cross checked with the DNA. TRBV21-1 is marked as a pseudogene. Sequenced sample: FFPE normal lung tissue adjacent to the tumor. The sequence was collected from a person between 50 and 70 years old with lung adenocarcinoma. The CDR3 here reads CARDRCLAGWDTQYF. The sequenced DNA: TGTGCCCGAGATAGGTGTCTAGCGGGATGGGATACGCAGTATTTT.